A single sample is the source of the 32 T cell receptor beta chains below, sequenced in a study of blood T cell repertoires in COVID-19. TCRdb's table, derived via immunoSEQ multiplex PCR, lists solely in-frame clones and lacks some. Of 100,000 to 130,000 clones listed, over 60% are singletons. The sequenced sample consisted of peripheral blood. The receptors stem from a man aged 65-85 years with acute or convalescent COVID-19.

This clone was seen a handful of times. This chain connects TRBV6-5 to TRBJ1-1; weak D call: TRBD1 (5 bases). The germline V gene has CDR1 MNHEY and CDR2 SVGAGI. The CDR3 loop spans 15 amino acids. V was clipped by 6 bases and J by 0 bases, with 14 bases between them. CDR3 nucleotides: TGTGCCAGCAGCATTGATCGGGGGGTGAACACTGAAGCTTTCTTT. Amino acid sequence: CASSIDRGVNTEAFF.

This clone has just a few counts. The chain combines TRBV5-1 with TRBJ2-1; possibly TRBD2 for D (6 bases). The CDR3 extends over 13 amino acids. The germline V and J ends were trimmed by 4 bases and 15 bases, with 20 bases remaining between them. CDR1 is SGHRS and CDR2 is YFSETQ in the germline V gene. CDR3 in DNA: TGCGCCAGCAGCCCGGCCCCGACTAGTCGACCGTTCTTC. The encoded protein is CASSPAPTSRPFF.

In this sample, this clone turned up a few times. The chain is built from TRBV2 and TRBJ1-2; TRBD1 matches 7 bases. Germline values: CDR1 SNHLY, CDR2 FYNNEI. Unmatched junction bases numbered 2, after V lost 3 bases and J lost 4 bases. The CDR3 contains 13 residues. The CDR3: CASSEYRGYGYTF. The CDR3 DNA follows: TGTGCCAGCAGTGAGTACAGGGGCTATGGCTACACCTTC.

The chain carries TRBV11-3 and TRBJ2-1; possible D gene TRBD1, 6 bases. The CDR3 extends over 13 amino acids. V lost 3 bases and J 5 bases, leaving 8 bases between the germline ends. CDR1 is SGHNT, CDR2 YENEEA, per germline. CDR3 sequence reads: CASSFNRDNEQFF. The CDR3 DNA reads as TGTGCCAGCAGCTTTAACAGGGACAATGAGCAGTTCTTC.

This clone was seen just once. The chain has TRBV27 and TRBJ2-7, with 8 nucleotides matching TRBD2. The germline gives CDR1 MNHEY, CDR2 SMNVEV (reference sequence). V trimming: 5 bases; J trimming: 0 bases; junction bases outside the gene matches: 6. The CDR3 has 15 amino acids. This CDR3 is CASSRSGVSSYEQYF. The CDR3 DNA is TGTGCCAGCAGTCGTAGCGGGGTTAGCTCCTACGAGCAGTACTTC.

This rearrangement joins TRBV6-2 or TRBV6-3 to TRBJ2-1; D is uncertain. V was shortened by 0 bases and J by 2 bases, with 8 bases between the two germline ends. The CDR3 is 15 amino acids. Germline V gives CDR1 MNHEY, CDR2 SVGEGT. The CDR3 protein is CASSYSWRTYNEQFF. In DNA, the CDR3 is TGTGCCAGCAGTTACTCGTGGCGGACCTACAATGAGCAGTTCTTC.

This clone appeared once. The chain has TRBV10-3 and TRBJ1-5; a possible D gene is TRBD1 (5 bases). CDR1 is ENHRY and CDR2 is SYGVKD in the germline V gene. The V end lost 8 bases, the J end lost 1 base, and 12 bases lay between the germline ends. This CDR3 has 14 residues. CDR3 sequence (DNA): TGTGCCATCTCCCAGGGTGAGAGCAATCAGCCCCAGCATTTT. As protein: CAISQGESNQPQHF.

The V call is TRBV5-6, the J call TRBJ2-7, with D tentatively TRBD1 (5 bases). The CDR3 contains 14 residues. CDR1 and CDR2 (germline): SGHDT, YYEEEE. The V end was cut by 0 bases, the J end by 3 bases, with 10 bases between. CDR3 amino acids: CASSLGTRDYEQYF. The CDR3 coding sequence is TGTGCCAGCAGCTTGGGGACACGAGACTACGAGCAGTACTTC.

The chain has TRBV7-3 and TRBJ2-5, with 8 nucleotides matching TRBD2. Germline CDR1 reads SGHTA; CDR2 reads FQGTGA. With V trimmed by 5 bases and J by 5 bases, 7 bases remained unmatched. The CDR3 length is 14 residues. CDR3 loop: CASSRMGLDETQYF. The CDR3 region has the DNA TGTGCCAGCAGCCGCATGGGACTAGACGAGACCCAGTACTTC.

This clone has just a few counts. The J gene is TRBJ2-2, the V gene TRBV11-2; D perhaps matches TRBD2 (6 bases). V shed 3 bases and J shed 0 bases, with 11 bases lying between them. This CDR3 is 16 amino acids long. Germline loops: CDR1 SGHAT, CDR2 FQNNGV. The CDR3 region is CASSFGASANTGELFF. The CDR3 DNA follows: TGTGCCAGCAGCTTCGGGGCTAGCGCGAACACCGGGGAGCTGTTTTTT.

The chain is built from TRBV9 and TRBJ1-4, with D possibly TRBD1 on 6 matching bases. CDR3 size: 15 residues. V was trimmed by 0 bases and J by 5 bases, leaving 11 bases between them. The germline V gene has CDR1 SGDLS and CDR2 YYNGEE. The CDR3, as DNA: TGTGCCAGCAGCGTAGGAACAGGGACAAATGAAAAACTGTTTTTT. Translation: CASSVGTGTNEKLFF.

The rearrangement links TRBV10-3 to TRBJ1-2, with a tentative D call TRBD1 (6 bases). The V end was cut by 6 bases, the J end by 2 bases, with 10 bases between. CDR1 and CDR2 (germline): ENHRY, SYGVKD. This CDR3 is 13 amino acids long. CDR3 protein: CAISVDRNYGYTF. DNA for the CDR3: TGTGCCATCAGCGTCGACAGGAACTATGGCTACACCTTC.

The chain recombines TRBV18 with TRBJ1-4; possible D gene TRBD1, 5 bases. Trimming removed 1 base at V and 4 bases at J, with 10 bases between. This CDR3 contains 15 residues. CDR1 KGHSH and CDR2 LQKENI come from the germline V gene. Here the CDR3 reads CASSPRKGINEKLFF. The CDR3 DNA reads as TGTGCCAGCTCACCACGGAAGGGGATTAATGAAAAACTGTTTTTT.

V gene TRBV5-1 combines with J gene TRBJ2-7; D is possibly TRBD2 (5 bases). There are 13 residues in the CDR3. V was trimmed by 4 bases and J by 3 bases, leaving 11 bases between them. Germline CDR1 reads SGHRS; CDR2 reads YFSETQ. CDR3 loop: CASSTRAGYEQYF. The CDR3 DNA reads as TGCGCCAGCAGCACCCGGGCGGGCTACGAGCAGTACTTC.

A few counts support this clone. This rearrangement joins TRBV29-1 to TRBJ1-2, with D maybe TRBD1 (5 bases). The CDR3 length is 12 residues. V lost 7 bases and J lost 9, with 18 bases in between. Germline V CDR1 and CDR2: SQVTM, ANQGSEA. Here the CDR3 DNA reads TGCAGCGCACTGAGCCAGGGTGGTAGCTACACCTTC. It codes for CSALSQGGSYTF.

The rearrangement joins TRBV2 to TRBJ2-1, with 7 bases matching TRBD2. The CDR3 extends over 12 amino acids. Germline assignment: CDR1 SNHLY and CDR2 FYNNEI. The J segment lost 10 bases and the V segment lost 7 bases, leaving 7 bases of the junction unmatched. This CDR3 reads CASTASGGEQFF. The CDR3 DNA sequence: TGTGCCAGCACCGCTAGCGGCGGGGAGCAGTTCTTC.

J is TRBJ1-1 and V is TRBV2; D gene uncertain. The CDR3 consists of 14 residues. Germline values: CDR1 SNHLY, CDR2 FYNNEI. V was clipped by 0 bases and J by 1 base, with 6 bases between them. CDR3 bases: TGTGCCAGCAGTGAAGCGAGCGCGAACACTGAAGCTTTCTTT. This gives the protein CASSEASANTEAFF.

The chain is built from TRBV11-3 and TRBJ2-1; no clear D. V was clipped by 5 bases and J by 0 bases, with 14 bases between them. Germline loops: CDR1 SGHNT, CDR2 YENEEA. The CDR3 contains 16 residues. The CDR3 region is CASSQSLKSSYNEQFF. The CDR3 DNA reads TGTGCCAGCAGCCAAAGCCTAAAAAGCTCCTACAATGAGCAGTTCTTC.

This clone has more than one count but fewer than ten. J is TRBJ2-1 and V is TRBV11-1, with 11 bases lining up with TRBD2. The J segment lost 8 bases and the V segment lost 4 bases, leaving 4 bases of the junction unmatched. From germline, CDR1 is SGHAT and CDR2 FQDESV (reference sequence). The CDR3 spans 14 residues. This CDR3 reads CASSSTLAGDEQFF. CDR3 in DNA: TGTGCCAGCAGCTCCACACTAGCGGGGGATGAGCAGTTCTTC.

The CDR3 spells CASSDGAGQGRRRNQPQHF. The CDR3, as DNA: TGCGCCAGCAGTGACGGTGCGGGGCAGGGAAGACGGAGGAATCAGCCCCAGCATTTT. The chain is built from TRBV10-1 and TRBJ1-5; D is perhaps TRBD1 (5 bases). The CDR3 totals 19 residues. Germline V gene lookup returns CDR1 WNHNN and CDR2 SYGVQD (reference sequence). V lost 3 bases and J 4 bases, leaving 25 bases between the germline ends.

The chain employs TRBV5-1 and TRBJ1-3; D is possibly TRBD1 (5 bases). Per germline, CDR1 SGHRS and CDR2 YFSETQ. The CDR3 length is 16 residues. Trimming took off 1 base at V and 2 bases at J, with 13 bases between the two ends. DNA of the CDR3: TGCGCCAGCAGCTTGACAGGTGGAGTTACTGGAAACACCATATATTTT. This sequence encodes CASSLTGGVTGNTIYF.

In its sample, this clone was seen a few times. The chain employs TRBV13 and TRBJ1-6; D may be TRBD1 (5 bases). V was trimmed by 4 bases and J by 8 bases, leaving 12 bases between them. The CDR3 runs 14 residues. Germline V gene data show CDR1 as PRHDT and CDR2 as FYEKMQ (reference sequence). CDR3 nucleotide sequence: TGTGCCAGCAGCTCTCGGGACTCGGATTCACCCCTCCACTTT. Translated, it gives CASSSRDSDSPLHF.

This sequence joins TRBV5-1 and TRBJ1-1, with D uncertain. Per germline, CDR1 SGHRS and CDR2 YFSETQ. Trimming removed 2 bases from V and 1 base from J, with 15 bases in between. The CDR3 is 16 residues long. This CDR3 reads CASSFGATGRNTEAFF. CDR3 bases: TGCGCCAGCAGCTTTGGCGCCACGGGAAGGAACACTGAAGCTTTCTTT.

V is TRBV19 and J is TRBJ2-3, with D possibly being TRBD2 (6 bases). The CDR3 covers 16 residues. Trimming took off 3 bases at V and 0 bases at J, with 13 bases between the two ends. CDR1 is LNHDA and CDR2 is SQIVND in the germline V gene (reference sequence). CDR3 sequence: CASSILGLRSTDTQYF. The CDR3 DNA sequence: TGTGCCAGTAGTATTCTGGGACTCCGGAGCACAGATACGCAGTATTTT.

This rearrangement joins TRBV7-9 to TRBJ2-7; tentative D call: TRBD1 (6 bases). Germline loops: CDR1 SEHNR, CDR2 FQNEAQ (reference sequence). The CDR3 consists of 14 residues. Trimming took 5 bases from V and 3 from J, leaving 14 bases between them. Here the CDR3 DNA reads TGTGCCAGCAGCCCCCACCAGGGGTACTACGAGCAGTACTTC. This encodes CASSPHQGYYEQYF.

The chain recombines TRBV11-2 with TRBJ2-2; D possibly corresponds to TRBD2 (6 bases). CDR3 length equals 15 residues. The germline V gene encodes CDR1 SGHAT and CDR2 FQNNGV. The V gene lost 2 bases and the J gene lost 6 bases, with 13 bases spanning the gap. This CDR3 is CASSLSWGEAGELFF. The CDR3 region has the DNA TGTGCCAGCAGCTTATCGTGGGGGGAAGCCGGGGAGCTGTTTTTT. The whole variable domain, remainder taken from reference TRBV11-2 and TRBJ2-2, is EAGVAQSPRYKIIEKRQSVAFWCNPISGHATLYWYQQILGQGPKLLIQFQNNGVVDDSQLPKDRFSAERLKGVDSTLKIQPAKLEDSAVYLCASSLSWGEAGELFFGEGSRLTVL.

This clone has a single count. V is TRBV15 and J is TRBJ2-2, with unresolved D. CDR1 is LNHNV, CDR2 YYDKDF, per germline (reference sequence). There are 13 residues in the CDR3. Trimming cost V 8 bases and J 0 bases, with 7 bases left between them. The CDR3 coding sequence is TGTGCCACCCATGAGGCGAACACCGGGGAGCTGTTTTTT. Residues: CATHEANTGELFF.

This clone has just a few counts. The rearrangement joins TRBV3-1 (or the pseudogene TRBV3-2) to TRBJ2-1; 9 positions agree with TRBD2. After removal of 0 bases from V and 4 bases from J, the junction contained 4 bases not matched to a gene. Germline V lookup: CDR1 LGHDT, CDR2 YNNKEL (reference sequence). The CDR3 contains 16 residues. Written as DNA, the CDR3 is TGTGCCAGCAGCCAAGACTGCGGGGGGGGTTACAATGAGCAGTTCTTC. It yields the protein CASSQDCGGGYNEQFF.

The CDR3 nucleotides read TGTGCCAGCAGCCCAGTAGGGACAGGGGTTGAAAAACTGTTTTTT. Its translation: CASSPVGTGVEKLFF. The V gene is TRBV3-1 (or the pseudogene TRBV3-2), the J gene TRBJ1-4; 10 nucleotides align to TRBD1. Trimming took 4 bases from V and 7 from J; bases not matched to a gene: 6. This CDR3 has 15 amino acids. Germline CDR1 reads LGHDT; CDR2 reads YNNKEL (reference sequence).

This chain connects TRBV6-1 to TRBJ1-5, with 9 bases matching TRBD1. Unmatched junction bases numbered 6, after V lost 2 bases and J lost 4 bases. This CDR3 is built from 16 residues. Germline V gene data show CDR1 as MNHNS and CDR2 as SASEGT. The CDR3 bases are TGTGCCAGCAGTGAAATTGGGACAGGGTTTAATCAGCCCCAGCATTTT. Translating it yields CASSEIGTGFNQPQHF.

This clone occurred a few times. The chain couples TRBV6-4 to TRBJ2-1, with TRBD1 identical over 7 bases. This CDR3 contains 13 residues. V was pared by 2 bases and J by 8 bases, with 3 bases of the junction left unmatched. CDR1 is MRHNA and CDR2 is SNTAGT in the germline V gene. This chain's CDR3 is CASSDRQGDEQFF. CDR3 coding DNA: TGTGCCAGCAGTGACCGACAGGGCGATGAGCAGTTCTTC.

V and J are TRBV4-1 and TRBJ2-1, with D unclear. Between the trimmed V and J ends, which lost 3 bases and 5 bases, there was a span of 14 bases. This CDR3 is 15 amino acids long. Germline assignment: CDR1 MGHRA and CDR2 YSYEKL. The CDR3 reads CASSQLERRHNEQFF. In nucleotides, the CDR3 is TGCGCCAGCAGCCAGTTGGAGAGACGACACAATGAGCAGTTCTTC.